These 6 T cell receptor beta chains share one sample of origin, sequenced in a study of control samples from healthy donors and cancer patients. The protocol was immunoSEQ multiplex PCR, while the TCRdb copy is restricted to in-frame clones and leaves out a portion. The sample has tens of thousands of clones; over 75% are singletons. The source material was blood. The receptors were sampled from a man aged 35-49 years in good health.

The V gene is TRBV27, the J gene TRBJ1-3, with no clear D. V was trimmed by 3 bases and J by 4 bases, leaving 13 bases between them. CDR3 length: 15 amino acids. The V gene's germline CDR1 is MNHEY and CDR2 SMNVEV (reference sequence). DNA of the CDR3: TGTGCCAGCAGTTTGACGGGATACGAGGGAAACACCATATATTTT. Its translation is CASSLTGYEGNTIYF.

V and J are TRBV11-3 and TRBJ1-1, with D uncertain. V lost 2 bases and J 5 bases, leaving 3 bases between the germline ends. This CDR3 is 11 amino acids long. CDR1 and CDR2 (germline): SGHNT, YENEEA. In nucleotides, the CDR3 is TGTGCCAGCAGCTTAAGGACTGAAGCTTTCTTT. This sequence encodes CASSLRTEAFF.

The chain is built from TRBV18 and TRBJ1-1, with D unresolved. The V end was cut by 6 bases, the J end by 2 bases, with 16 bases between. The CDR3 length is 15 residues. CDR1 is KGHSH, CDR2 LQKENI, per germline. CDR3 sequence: CASSLSAGGNTEAFF. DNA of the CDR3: TGTGCCAGCTCCCTGTCGGCGGGTGGAAACACTGAAGCTTTCTTT. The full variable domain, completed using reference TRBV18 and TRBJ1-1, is NAGVMQNPRHLVRRRGQEARLRCSPMKGHSHVYWYRQLPEEGLKFMVYLQKENIIDESGMPKERFSAEFPKEGPSILRIQQVVRGDSAAYFCASSLSAGGNTEAFFGQGTRLTVV.

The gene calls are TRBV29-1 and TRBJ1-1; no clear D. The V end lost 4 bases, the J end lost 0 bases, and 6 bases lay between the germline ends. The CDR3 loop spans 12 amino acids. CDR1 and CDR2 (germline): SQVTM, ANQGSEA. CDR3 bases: TGCAGCGTTGGGTCAGTGAACACTGAAGCTTTCTTT. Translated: CSVGSVNTEAFF. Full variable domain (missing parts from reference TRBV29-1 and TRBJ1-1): SAVISQKPSRDICQRGTSLTIQCQVDSQVTMMFWYRQQPGQSLTLIATANQGSEATYESGFVIDKFPISRPNLTFSTLTVSNMSPEDSSIYLCSVGSVNTEAFFGQGTRLTVV.

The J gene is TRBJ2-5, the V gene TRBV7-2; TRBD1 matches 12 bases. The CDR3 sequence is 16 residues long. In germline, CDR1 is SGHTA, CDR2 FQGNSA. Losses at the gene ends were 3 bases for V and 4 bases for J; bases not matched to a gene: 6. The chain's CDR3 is CASSLGGQGAGETQYF. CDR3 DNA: TGTGCCAGCAGCTTGGGGGGACAGGGGGCGGGAGAGACCCAGTACTTC.

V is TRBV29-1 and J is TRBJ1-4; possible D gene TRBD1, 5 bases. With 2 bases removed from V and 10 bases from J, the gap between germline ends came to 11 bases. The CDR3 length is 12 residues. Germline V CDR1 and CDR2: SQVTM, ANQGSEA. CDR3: CSVETDGGKLFF. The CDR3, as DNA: TGCAGCGTTGAAACGGACGGGGGAAAACTGTTTTTT.